This TCR beta chain appears in the sequencing data of a study of PD-L1 blockade in urothelial cancer. Stated time point: peripheral blood 6 weeks after treatment start. Each patient gave between 1 and 8 samples, pretreatment and on-treatment. Assay: immunoSEQ multiplex PCR; the TCRdb copy retains only in-frame clones and omits some. The table shows some 40,000 clones, with about 90% occurring only once. CDR1 is MNHNS, CDR2 SASEGT, per germline. The length of the CDR3 is 13 residues. V lost 4 bases and J lost 7; bases outside the gene matches: 1. The sequence derives from a man in his 70s with urothelial cancer. The source material was PBMCs, sampled around atezolizumab (anti-PD-L1) treatment. The chain employs TRBV6-1 and TRBJ2-2, with 9 bases that match TRBD1. DNA of the CDR3: TGTGCCAGCAGTGGACAGGGGGGCGGGGAGCTGTTTTTT. It specifies CASSGQGGGELFF.